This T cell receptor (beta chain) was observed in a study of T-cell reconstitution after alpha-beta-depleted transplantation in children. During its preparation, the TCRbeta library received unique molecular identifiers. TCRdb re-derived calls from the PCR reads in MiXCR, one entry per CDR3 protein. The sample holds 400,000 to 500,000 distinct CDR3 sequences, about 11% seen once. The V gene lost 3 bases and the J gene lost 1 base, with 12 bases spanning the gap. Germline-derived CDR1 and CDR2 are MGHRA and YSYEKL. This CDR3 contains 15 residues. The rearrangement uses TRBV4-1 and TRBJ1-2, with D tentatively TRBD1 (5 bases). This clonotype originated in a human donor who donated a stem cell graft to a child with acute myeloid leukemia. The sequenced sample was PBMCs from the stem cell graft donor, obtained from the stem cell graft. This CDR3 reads CASSHQTGDNYGYTF. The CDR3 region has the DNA TGCGCCAGCAGCCACCAAACAGGTGATAACTATGGCTACACCTTC.